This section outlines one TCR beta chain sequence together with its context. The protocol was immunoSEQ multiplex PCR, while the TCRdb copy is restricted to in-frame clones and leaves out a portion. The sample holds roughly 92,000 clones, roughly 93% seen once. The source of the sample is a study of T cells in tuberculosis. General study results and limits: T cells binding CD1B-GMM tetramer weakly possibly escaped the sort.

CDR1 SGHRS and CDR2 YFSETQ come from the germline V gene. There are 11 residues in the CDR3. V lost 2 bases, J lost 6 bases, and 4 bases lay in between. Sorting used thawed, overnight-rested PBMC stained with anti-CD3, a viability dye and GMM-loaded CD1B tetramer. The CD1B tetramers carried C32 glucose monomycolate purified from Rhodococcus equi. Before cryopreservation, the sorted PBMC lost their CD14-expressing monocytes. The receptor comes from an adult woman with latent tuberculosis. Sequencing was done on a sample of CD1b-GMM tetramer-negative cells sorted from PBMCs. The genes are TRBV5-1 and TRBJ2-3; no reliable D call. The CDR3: CASSFLDTQYF. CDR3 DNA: TGCGCCAGCAGCTTTCTGGATACGCAGTATTTT.